The 7 T cell receptor beta chains below come from one sample, sequenced in a study of cytomegalovirus exposure and HLA in healthy donors. 13 Jbeta primers and 60 Vbeta primers were used for the PCR. Assay used: immunoSEQ multiplex PCR; TCRdb lists only in-frame clones, some missing. The data contain 120,000 or so clones, over 75% of them seen just once; the ten biggest clones take up 3.7%. Sequencing was carried out using PBMCs. The receptors here all came from a human donor in good health.

The rearrangement uses TRBV14 and TRBJ2-3; D is unresolved. The germline V gene encodes CDR1 SGHDN and CDR2 FVKESK. CDR3 length: 13 amino acids. The V and J ends lost 4 bases and 4 bases respectively, with 9 bases between them. For the CDR3, the DNA is TGTGCCAGCAGCCCCATCTACCCAGATACGCAGTATTTT. It encodes CASSPIYPDTQYF. Combining the CDR3 with reference TRBV14 and TRBJ2-3 gives the whole variable domain EAGVTQFPSHSVIEKGQTVTLRCDPISGHDNLYWYRRVMGKEIKFLLHFVKESKQDESGMPNNRFLAERTGGTYSTLKVQPAELEDSGVYFCASSPIYPDTQYFGPGTRLTVL.

V gene TRBV6-5 combines with J gene TRBJ2-1, with TRBD2 matching over 10 bases. This CDR3 contains 14 residues. The V segment lost 4 bases and the J segment 6 bases; nucleotides outside the gene matches: 3. From germline, CDR1 is MNHEY and CDR2 SVGAGI. CDR3 amino acids: CASSSGLAANEQFF. Here the CDR3 DNA reads TGTGCCAGCAGTTCCGGACTAGCGGCCAATGAGCAGTTCTTC.

The genes are TRBV19 and TRBJ1-1; tentative D call: TRBD1 (6 bases). The CDR3 spans 13 residues. Trimming removed 7 bases from V and 5 bases from J, with 14 bases in between. Germline loops: CDR1 LNHDA, CDR2 SQIVND (reference sequence). The chain's CDR3 is CASTPDRRTEAFF. In nucleotides, the CDR3 is TGTGCCAGTACCCCAGACAGGAGAACTGAAGCTTTCTTT.

This chain links TRBV5-1 with TRBJ2-2; D might be TRBD1 (5 bases). This CDR3 spans 15 amino acids. Germline CDR1 and CDR2: SGHRS and YFSETQ. Trimming took off 4 bases at V and 3 bases at J, with 13 bases between the two ends. CDR3 sequence: CASSPMGLYTGELFF. CDR3 nucleotide sequence: TGCGCCAGCAGCCCGATGGGGCTTTACACCGGGGAGCTGTTTTTT.

V and J are TRBV27 and TRBJ2-3, with 7 bases fitting TRBD2. Germline V gives CDR1 MNHEY, CDR2 SMNVEV (reference sequence). The CDR3 covers 13 residues. The J segment lost 0 bases and the V segment lost 8 bases, leaving 2 bases of the junction unmatched. CDR3 region: CASGGVSTDTQYF. The CDR3 bases are TGTGCCAGCGGGGGGGTGAGCACAGATACGCAGTATTTT.

This rearrangement joins TRBV5-1 to TRBJ2-2, with a possible D match to TRBD1 (6 bases). V was clipped by 4 bases and J by 4 bases, with 8 bases between them. This CDR3 is 13 amino acids long. In germline, CDR1 is SGHRS, CDR2 YFSETQ. The CDR3 DNA reads TGCGCCAGCAGCCAACAGGGCACCGGGGAGCTGTTTTTT. It specifies CASSQQGTGELFF. Supplemented by reference TRBV5-1 and TRBJ2-2, the full variable domain reads KAGVTQTPRYLIKTRGQQVTLSCSPISGHRSVSWYQQTPGQGLQFLFEYFSETQRNKGNFPGRFSGRQFSNSRSEMNVSTLELGDSALYLCASSQQGTGELFFGEGSRLTVL.

The V gene is TRBV10-3, the J gene TRBJ1-1, with D possibly TRBD1 on 6 matching bases. The CDR3 has 14 amino acids. Per germline, CDR1 ENHRY and CDR2 SYGVKD. Trimming took 10 bases from V and 4 from J, leaving 19 bases between them. CDR3 residues: CATGTTGFGTEAFF. The CDR3 bases are TGTGCCACCGGAACTACAGGGTTTGGCACTGAAGCTTTCTTT.